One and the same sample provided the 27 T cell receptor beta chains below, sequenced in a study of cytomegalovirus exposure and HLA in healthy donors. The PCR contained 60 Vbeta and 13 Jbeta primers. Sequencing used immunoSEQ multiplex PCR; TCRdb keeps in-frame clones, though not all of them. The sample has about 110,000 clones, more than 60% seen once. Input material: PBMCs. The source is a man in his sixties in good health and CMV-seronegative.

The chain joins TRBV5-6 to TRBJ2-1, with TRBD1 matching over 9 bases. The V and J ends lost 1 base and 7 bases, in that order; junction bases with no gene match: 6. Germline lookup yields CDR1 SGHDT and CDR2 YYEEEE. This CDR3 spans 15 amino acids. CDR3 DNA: TGTGCCAGCAGCTTGTCAGGGACAGGGCAGAATGAGCAGTTCTTC. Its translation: CASSLSGTGQNEQFF.

The CDR3 DNA reads as TGTGCCAGTAGTATAGGACAGGTTAGCACAGATACGCAGTATTTT. Encoded protein: CASSIGQVSTDTQYF. The J gene is TRBJ2-3, the V gene TRBV19; the D gene is possibly TRBD1 (6 bases). Per the germline V gene, CDR1 is LNHDA and CDR2 is SQIVND (reference sequence). Trimming removed 1 base at V and 0 bases at J, with 8 bases between. The CDR3 has 15 residues.

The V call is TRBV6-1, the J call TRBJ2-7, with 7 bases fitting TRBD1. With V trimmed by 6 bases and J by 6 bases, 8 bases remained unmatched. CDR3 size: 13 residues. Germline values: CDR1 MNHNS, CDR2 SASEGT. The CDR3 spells CASSGTDQREQYV. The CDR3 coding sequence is TGTGCCAGCAGCGGGACAGACCAACGCGAGCAGTACGTC.

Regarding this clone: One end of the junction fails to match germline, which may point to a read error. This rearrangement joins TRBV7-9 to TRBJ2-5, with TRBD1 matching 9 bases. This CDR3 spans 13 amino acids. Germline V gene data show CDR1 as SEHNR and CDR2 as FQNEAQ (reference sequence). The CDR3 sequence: CSSSPGQGETQYF. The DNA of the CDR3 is TGTTCCAGCAGCCCCGGACAGGGGGAGACCCAGTACTTC.

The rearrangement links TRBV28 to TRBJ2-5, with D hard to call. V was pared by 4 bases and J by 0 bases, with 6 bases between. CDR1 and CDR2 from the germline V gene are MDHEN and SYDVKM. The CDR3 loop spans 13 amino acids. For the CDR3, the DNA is TGTGCCAGCAGTTCCCCTTACCAAGAGACCCAGTACTTC. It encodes CASSSPYQETQYF.

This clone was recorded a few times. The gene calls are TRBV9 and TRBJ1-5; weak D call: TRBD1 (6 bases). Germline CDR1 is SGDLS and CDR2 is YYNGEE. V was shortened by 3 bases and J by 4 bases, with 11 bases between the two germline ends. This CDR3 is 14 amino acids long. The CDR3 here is CASSAGGWNQPQHF. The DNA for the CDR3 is TGTGCCAGCAGCGCGGGGGGCTGGAATCAGCCCCAGCATTTT.

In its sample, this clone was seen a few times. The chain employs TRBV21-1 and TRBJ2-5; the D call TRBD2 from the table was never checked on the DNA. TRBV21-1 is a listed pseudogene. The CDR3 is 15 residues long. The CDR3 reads CASSTPRRGGETQYF. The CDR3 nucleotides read TGTGCCAGCAGCACCCCAAGGCGGGGCGGAGAGACCCAGTACTTC.

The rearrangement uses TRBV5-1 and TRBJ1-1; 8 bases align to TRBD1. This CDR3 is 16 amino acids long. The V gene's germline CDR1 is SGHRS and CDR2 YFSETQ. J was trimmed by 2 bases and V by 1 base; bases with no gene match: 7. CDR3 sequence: CASSLLSGGLNTEAFF. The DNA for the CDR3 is TGCGCCAGCAGCTTGCTCTCAGGGGGCTTAAACACTGAAGCTTTCTTT. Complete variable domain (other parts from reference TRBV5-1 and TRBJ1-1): KAGVTQTPRYLIKTRGQQVTLSCSPISGHRSVSWYQQTPGQGLQFLFEYFSETQRNKGNFPGRFSGRQFSNSRSEMNVSTLELGDSALYLCASSLLSGGLNTEAFFGQGTRLTVV.

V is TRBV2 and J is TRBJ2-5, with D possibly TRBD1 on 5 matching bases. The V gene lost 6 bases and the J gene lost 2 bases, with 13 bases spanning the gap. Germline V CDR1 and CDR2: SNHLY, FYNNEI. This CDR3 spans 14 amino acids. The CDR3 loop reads CASSVKGQQETQYF. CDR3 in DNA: TGTGCCAGCAGCGTCAAGGGGCAGCAAGAGACCCAGTACTTC.

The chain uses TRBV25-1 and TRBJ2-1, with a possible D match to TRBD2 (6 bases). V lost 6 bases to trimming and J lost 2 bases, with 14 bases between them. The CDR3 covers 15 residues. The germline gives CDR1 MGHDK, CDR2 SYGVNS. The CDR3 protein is CASRGPGRTYNEQFF. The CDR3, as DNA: TGTGCCAGCAGGGGACCCGGGAGAACCTACAATGAGCAGTTCTTC.

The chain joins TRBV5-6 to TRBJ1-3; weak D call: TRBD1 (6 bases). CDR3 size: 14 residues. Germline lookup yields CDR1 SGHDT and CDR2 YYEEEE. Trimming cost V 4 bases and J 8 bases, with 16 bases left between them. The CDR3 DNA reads TGTGCCAGCAGCGAGGGGGGACTAGGTGACACCATATATTTT. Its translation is CASSEGGLGDTIYF.

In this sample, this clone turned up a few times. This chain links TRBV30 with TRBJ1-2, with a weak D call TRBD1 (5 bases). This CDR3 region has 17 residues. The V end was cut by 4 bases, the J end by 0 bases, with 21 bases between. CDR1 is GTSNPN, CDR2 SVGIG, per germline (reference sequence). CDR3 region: CAWTRARGFGANYGYTF. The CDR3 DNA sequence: TGTGCCTGGACCCGAGCTAGGGGATTTGGAGCTAACTATGGCTACACCTTC. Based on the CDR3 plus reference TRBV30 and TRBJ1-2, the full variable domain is SQTIHQWPATLVQPVGSPLSLECTVEGTSNPNLYWYRQAAGRGLQLLFYSVGIGQISSEVPQNLSASRPQDRQFILSSKKLLLSDSGFYLCAWTRARGFGANYGYTFGSGTRLTVV.

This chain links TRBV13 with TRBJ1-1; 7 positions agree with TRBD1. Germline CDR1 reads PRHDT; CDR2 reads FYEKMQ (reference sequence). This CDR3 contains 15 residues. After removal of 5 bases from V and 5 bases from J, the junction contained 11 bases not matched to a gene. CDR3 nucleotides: TGTGCCAGCAGCGCGCAAACAAAGGGGGCGACTGAAGCTTTCTTT. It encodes CASSAQTKGATEAFF. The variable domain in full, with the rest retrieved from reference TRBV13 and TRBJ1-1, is AAGVIQSPRHLIKEKRETATLKCYPIPRHDTVYWYQQGPGQDPQFLISFYEKMQSDKGSIPDRFSAQQFSDYHSELNMSSLELGDSALYFCASSAQTKGATEAFFGQGTRLTVV.

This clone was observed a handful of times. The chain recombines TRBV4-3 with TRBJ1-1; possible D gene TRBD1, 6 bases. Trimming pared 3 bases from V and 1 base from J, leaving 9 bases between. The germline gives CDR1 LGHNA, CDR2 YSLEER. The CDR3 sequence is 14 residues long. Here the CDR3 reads CASSHWGPNTEAFF. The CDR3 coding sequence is TGCGCCAGCAGCCATTGGGGGCCGAACACTGAAGCTTTCTTT.

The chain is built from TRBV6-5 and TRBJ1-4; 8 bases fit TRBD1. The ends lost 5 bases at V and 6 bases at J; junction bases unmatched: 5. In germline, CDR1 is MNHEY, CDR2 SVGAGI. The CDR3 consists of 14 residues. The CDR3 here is CASSAGGQYEKLFF. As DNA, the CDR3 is TGTGCCAGCAGTGCAGGGGGCCAGTATGAAAAACTGTTTTTT.

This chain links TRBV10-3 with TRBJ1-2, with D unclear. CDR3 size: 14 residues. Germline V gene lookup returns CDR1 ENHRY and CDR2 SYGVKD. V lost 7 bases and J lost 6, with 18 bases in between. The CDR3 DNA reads TGTGCCATCAAGGATAGGAGGGCGAATGATGGCTACACCTTC. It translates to CAIKDRRANDGYTF.

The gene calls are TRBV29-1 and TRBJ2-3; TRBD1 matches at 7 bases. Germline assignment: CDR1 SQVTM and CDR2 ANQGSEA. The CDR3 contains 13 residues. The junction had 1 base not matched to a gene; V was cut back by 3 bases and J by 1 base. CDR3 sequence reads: CSVDDRGTDTQYF. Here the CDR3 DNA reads TGCAGCGTTGATGACAGGGGCACAGATACGCAGTATTTT.

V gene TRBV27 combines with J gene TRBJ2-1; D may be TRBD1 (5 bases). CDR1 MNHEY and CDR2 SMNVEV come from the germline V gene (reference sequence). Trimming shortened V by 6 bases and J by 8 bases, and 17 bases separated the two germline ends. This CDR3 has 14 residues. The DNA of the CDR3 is TGTGCCAGCAGCTTCTCAGGGCTTACGGATGAGCAGTTCTTC. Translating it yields CASSFSGLTDEQFF.

Here the CDR3 DNA reads TGTGCCAGCAGCCCACTAGCGGGGGGATCCTACAATGAGCAGTTCTTC. Protein product: CASSPLAGGSYNEQFF. The rearrangement uses TRBV4-2 and TRBJ2-1; 12 positions match TRBD2. Germline V gene sequence: CDR1 LGHNA, CDR2 YNFKEQ. The CDR3 totals 16 residues. Trimming took 4 bases from V and 1 from J; bases not matched to a gene: 2.

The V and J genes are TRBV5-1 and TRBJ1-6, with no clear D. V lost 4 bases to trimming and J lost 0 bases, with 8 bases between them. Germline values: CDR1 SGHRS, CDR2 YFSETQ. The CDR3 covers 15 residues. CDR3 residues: CASSPRGSYNSPLHF. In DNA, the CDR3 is TGCGCCAGCAGCCCTCGGGGCTCCTATAATTCACCCCTCCACTTT.

This CDR3 is CASSPKGQGAQPQHF. As DNA, the CDR3 is TGTGCCAGCAGTCCCAAAGGACAGGGGGCTCAGCCCCAGCATTTT. The gene calls are TRBV6-6 and TRBJ1-5, with 11 bases lining up with TRBD1. The germline CDR1 and CDR2 sequences are MNHNY and SVGAGI (reference sequence). The CDR3 length is 15 residues. J was trimmed by 6 bases and V by 5 bases; bases with no gene match: 6.

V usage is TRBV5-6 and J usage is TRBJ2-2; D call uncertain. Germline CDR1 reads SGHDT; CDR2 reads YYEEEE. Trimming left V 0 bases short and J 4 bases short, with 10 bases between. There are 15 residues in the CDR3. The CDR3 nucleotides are TGTGCCAGCAGCTTGGGAGAAGTCGTCACCGGGGAGCTGTTTTTT. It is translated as CASSLGEVVTGELFF.

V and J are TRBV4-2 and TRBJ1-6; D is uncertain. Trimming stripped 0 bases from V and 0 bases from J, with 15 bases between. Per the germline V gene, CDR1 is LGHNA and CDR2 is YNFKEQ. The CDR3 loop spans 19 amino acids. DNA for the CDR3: TGTGCCAGCAGCCAAGAACGGTTAACCACTAGCTCCTATAATTCACCCCTCCACTTT. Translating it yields CASSQERLTTSSYNSPLHF.

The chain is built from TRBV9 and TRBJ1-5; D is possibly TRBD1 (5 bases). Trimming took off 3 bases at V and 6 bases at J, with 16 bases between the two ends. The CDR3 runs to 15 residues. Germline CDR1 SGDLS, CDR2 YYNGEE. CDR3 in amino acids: CASSARGNTGQPQHF. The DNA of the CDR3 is TGTGCCAGCAGCGCTCGGGGGAATACGGGTCAGCCCCAGCATTTT.

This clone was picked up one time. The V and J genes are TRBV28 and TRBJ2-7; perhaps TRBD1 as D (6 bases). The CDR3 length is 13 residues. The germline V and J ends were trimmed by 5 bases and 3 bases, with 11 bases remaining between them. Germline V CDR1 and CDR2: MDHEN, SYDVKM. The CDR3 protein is CASSPTGFYEQYV. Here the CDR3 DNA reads TGTGCCAGCAGTCCTACAGGGTTCTACGAGCAGTACGTC.

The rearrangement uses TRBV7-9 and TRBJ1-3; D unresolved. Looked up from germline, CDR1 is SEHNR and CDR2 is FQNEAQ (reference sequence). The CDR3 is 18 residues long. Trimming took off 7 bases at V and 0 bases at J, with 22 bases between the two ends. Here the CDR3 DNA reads TGTGCCAGCAACTCATTTCGGTATAGAGGGCTCTCTGGAAACACCATATATTTT. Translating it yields CASNSFRYRGLSGNTIYF.

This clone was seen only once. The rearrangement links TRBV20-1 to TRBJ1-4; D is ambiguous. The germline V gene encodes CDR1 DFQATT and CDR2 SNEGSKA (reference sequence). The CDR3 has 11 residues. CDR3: CLLGTNEKLFF. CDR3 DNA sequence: TGCCTCCTCGGAACTAATGAAAAACTGTTTTTT.